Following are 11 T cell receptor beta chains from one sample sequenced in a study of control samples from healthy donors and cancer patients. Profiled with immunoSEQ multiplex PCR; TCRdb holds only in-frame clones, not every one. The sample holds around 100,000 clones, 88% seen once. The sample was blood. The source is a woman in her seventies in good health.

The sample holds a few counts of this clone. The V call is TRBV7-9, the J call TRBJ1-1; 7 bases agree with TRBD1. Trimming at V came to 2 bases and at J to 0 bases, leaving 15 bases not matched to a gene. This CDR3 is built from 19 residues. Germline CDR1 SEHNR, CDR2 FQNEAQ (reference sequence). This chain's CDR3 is CASSLPDPHRGRMNTEAFF. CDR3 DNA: TGTGCCAGCAGCTTACCGGATCCCCACAGGGGTCGGATGAACACTGAAGCTTTCTTT.

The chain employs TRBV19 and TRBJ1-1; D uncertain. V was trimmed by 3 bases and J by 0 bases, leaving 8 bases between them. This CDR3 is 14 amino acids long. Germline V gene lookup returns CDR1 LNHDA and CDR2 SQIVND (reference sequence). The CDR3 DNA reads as TGTGCCAGTAGTATGACTCTTTTGAACACTGAAGCTTTCTTT. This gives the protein CASSMTLLNTEAFF.

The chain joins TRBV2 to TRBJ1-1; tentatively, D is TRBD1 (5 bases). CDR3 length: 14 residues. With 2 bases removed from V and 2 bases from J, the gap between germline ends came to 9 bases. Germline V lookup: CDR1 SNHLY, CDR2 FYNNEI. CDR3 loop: CASSETGANTEAFF. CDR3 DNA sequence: TGTGCCAGCAGTGAAACCGGGGCCAACACTGAAGCTTTCTTT.

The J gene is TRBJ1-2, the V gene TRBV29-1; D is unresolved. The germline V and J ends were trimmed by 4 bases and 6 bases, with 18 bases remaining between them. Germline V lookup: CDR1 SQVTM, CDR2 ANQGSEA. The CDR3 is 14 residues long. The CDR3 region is CSVAGLTYPDGYTF. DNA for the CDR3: TGCAGCGTTGCGGGTTTAACGTATCCAGATGGCTACACCTTC.

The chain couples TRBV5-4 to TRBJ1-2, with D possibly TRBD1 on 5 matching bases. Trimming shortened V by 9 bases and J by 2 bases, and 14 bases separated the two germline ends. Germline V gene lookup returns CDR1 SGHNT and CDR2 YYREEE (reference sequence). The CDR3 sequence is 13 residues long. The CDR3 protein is CAIGTGHNYGYTF. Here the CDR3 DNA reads TGTGCCATAGGGACGGGTCACAACTATGGCTACACCTTC.

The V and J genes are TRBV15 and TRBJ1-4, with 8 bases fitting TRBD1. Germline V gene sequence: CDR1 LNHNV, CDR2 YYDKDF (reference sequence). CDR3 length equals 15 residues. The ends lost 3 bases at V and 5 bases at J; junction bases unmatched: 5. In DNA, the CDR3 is TGTGCCACCAGCAGGGCCGGACAGGGCAATGAAAAACTGTTTTTT. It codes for CATSRAGQGNEKLFF. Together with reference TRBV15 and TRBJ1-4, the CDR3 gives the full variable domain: DAMVIQNPRYQVTQFGKPVTLSCSQTLNHNVMYWYQQKSSQAPKLLFHYYDKDFNNEADTPDNFQSRRPNTSFCFLDIRSPGLGDTAMYLCATSRAGQGNEKLFFGSGTQLSVL.

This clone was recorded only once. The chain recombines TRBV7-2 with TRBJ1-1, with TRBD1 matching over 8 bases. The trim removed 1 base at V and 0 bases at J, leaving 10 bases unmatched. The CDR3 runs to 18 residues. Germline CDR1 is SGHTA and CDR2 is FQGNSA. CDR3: CASSLEATGGSLNTEAFF. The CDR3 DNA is TGTGCCAGCAGCTTAGAGGCCACAGGGGGAAGTTTGAACACTGAAGCTTTCTTT.

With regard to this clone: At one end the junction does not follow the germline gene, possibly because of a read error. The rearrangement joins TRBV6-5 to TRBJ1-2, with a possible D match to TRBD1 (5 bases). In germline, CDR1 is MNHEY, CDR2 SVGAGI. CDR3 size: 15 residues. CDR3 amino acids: CVSSSSTGTSAGYTF. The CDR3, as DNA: TGTGTCAGCAGCTCGTCTACCGGGACCTCCGCCGGCTACACCTTC.

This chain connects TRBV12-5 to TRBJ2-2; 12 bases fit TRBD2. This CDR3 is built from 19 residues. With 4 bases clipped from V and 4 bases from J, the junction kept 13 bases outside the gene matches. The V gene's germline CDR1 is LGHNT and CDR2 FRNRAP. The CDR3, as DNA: TGTGCTAGTGGTTCCCATCCCCTACTAGCGGGAGGAGTCACCGGGGAGCTGTTTTTT. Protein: CASGSHPLLAGGVTGELFF.

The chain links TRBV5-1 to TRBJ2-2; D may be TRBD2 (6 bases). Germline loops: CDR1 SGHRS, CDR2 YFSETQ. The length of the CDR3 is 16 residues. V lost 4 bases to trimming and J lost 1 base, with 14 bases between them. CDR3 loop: CASSPVGGVNTGELFF. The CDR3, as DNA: TGCGCCAGCAGCCCGGTCGGGGGAGTGAACACCGGGGAGCTGTTTTTT.

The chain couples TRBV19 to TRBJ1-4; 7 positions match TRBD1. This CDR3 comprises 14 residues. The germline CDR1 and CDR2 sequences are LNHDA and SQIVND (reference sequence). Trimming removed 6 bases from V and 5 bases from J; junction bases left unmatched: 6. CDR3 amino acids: CASRWGQTNEKLFF. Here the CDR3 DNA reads TGTGCCAGTAGATGGGGACAGACGAATGAAAAACTGTTTTTT.